This TCR beta chain is drawn from a study of blood T cell repertoires in COVID-19. Background on the study: Samples of COVID-19 (acute and convalescent) were obtained from the United States, Italy and Spain. T cells, B-cell-depleted T cells, or PBMCs supplied cDNA or gDNA.

As originally analysed: Nucleated cell number was recorded as an estimate derived from reference gene primer amplification. The protocol was immunoSEQ multiplex PCR, while the TCRdb copy is restricted to in-frame clones and leaves out a portion. V, J and clone size are those of that table, while D and trimming were read from the DNA. The repertoire holds just over 70,000 clones, with about three quarters as singletons. This CDR3 has 14 residues. CDR1 is SNHLY and CDR2 is FYNNEI in the germline V gene. Trimming cost V 4 bases and J 4 bases; bases outside gene matches: 3. This rearrangement joins TRBV2 to TRBJ1-3; the match to TRBD1 covers 8 bases. The source is a woman aged 70-85 years with acute or convalescent COVID-19. Sequencing was performed on peripheral blood. The CDR3 bases are TGTGCCAGCAGTGGGCAGGGGGCAGGAAACACCATATATTTT. This translates into CASSGQGAGNTIYF.